These 3 T cell receptor beta chains originate from one sample sequenced in a study of T cell changes during pregnancy in multiple sclerosis. The protocol was immunoSEQ multiplex PCR, while the TCRdb copy is restricted to in-frame clones and leaves out a portion. Of about 100,000 clones listed, around 93% are singletons. The sample consisted of peripheral blood, taken before pregnancy. These receptors came from a female donor with multiple sclerosis, enrolled in a pregnancy study.

V gene TRBV5-4 combines with J gene TRBJ1-5, with a weak D call TRBD1 (5 bases). The CDR3 is 15 amino acids. Germline loops: CDR1 SGHNT, CDR2 YYREEE (reference sequence). Trimming stripped 4 bases from V and 7 bases from J, with 18 bases between. The CDR3 region has the DNA TGTGCCAGCAGCGTGGCCCCAGGGATCCAGCAGCCCCAGCATTTT. Amino acid sequence: CASSVAPGIQQPQHF.

This clone has just a few counts. This chain connects TRBV4-1 to TRBJ1-2; D not certain. V was pared by 4 bases and J by 3 bases, with 9 bases between. This CDR3 has 13 amino acids. The germline V gene has CDR1 MGHRA and CDR2 YSYEKL. This chain's CDR3 is CASSRSGDYGYTF. The DNA of the CDR3 is TGCGCCAGCAGCCGGTCGGGAGACTATGGCTACACCTTC.

The J gene is TRBJ2-4, the V gene TRBV27, with TRBD2 matching over 11 bases. The CDR3 covers 14 residues. The germline V gene encodes CDR1 MNHEY and CDR2 SMNVEV (reference sequence). The V and J ends lost 6 bases and 6 bases, in that order; junction bases with no gene match: 4. The CDR3 spells CASSFTSGRNIQYF. The CDR3 bases are TGTGCCAGCAGCTTTACTAGCGGGAGAAACATTCAGTACTTC.